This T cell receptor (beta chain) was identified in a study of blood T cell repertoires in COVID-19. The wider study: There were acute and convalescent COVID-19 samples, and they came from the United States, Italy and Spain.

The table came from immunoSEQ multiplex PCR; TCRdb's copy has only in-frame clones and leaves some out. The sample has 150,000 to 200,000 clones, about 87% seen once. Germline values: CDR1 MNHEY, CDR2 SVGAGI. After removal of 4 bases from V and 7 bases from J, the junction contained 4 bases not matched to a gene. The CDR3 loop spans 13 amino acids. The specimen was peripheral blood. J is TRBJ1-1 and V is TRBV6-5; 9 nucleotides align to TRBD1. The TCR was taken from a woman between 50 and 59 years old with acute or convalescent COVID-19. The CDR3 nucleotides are TGTGCCAGCAGTTTCGGGACAGGGAGTGAAGCTTTCTTT. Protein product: CASSFGTGSEAFF.